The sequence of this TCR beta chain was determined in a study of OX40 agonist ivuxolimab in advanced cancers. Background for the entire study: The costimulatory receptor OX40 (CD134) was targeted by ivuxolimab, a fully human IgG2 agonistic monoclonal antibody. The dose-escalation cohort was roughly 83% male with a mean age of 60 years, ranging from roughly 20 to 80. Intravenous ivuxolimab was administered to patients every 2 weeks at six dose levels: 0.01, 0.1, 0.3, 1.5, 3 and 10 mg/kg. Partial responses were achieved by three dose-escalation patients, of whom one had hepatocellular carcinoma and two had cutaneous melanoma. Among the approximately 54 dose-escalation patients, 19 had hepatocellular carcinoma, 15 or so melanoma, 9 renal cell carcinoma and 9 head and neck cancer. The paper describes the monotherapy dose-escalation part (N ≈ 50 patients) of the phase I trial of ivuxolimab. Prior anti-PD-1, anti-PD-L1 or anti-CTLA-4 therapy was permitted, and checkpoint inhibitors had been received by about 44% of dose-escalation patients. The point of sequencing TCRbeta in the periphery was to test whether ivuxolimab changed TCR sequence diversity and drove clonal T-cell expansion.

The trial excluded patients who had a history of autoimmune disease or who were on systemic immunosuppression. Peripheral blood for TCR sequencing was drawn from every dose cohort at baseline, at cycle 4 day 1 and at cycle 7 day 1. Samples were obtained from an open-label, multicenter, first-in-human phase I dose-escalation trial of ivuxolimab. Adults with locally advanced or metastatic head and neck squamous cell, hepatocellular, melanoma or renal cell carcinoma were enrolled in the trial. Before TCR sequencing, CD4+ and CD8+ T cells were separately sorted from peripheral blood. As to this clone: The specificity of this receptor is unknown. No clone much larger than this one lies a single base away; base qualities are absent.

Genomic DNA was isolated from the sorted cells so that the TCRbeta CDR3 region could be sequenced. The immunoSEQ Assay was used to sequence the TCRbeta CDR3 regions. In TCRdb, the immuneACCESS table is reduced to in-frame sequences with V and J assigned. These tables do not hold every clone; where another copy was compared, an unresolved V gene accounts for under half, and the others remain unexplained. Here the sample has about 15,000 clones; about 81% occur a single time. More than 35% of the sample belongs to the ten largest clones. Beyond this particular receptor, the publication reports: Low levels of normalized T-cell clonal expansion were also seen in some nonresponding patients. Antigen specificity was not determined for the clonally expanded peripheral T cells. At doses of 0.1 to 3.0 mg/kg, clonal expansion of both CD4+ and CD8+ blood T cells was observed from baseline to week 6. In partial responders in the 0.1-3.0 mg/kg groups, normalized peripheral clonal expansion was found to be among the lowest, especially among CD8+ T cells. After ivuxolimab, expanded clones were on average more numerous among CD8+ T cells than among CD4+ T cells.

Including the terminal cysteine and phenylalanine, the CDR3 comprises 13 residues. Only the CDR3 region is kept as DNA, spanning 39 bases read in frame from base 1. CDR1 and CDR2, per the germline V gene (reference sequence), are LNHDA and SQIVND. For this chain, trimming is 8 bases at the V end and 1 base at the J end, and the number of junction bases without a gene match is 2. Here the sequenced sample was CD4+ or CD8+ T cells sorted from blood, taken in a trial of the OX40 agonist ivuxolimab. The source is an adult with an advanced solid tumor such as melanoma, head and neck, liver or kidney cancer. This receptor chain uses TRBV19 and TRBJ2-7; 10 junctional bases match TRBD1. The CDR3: CASRDRGSYEQYF. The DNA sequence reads TGTGCCAGTCGGGACAGGGGATCCTACGAGCAGTACTTC.